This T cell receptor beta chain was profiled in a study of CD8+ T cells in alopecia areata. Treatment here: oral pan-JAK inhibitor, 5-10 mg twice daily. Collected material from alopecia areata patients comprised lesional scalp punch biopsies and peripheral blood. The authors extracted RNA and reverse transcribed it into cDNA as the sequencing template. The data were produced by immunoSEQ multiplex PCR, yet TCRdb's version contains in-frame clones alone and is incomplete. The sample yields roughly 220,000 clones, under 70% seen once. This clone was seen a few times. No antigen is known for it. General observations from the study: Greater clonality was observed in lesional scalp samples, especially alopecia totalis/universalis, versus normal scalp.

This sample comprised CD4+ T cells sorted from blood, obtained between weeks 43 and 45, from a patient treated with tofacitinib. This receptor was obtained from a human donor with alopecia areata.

This chain's CDR3 is CSGGFRETQYF. DNA of the CDR3: TGCAGCGGAGGATTTAGGGAGACCCAGTACTTC. This rearrangement joins TRBV29-1 to TRBJ2-5; no clear D. This CDR3 contains 11 residues. Trimming stripped 7 bases from V and 5 bases from J, with 11 bases between. The germline V gene has CDR1 SQVTM and CDR2 ANQGSEA.